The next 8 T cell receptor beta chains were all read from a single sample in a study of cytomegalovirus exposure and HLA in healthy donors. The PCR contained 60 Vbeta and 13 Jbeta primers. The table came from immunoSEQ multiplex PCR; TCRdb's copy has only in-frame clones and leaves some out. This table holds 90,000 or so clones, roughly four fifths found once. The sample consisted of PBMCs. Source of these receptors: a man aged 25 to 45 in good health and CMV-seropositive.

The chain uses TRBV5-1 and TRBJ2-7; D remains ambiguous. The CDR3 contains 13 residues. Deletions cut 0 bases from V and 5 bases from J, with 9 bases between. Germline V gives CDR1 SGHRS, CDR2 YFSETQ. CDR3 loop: CASSLDTLHEQYF. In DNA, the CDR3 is TGCGCCAGCAGCTTGGACACCCTCCACGAGCAGTACTTC. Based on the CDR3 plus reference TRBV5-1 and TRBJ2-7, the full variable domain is KAGVTQTPRYLIKTRGQQVTLSCSPISGHRSVSWYQQTPGQGLQFLFEYFSETQRNKGNFPGRFSGRQFSNSRSEMNVSTLELGDSALYLCASSLDTLHEQYFGPGTRLTVT.

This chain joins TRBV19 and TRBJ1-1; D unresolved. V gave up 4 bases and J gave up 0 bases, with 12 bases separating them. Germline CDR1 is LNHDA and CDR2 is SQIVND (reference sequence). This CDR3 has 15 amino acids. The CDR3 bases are TGTGCCAGTAGTACCCCGCGTGCGTTGAACACTGAAGCTTTCTTT. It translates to CASSTPRALNTEAFF.

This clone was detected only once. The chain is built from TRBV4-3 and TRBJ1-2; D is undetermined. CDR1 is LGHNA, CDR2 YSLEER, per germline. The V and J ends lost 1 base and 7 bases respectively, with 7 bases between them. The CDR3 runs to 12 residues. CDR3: CASSQGTSGYTF. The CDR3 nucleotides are TGCGCCAGCAGCCAAGGCACTTCTGGCTACACCTTC.

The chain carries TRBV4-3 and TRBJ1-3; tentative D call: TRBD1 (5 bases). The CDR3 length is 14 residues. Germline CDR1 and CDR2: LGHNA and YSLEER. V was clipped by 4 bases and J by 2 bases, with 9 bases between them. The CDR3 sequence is CASSPGGPGNTIYF. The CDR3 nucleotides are TGCGCCAGCAGCCCCGGGGGTCCTGGAAACACCATATATTTT.

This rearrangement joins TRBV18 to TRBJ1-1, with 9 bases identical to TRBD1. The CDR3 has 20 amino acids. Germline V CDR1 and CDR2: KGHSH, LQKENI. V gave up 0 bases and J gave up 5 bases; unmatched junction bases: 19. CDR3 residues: CASSPPNLEGTGRRGTEAFF. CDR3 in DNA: TGTGCCAGCTCACCACCGAACTTGGAGGGGACAGGGCGTAGGGGGACTGAAGCTTTCTTT.

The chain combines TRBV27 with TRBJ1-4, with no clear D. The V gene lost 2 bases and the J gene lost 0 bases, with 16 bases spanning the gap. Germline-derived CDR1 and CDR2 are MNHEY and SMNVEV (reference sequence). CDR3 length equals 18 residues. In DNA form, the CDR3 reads TGTGCCAGCAGTTTAGGTCCGGACTACATTGCAACTAATGAAAAACTGTTTTTT. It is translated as CASSLGPDYIATNEKLFF.

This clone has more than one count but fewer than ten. This CDR3 is CASSFAAGGFGDEQFF. CDR3 in DNA: TGCGCCAGCAGCTTTGCAGCGGGAGGGTTTGGGGATGAGCAGTTCTTC. The chain combines TRBV4-1 with TRBJ2-1; 10 positions match TRBD2. Trimming took 5 bases from V and 8 from J; bases not matched to a gene: 12. The CDR3 contains 16 residues. Germline V gene sequence: CDR1 MGHRA, CDR2 YSYEKL.

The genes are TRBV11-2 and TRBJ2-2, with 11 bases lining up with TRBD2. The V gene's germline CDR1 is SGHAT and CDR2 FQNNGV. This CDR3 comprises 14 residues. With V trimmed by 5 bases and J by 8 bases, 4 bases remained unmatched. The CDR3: CASSPRLAGGELFF. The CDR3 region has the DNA TGTGCCAGCAGCCCTCGACTAGCGGGAGGGGAGCTGTTTTTT.